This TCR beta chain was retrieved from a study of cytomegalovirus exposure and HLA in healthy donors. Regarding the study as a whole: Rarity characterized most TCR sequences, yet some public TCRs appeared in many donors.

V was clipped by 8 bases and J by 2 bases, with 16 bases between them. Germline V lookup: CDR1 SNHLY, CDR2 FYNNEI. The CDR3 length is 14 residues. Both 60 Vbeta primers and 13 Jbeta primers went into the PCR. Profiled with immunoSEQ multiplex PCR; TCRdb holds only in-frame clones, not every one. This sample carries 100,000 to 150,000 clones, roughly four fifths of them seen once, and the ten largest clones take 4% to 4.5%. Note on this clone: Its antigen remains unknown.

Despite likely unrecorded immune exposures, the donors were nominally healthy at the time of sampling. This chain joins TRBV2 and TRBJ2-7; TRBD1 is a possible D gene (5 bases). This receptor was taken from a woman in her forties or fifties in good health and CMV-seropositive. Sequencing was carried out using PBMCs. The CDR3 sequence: CASASFPGPYEQYF. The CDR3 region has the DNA TGTGCCAGCGCCAGTTTTCCAGGGCCCTACGAGCAGTACTTC.